This TCR beta chain was observed in a study of T cells in Graves' hyperthyroidism and ophthalmopathy. Study conclusions and caveats: Among clonotypes expanded in thyroid above 0.001, most were also found in blood. The model predicted ophthalmopathy a median roughly 6.3 months before onset.

This clonotype came up a few times. Its antigen is unknown. Amplification yielded TCR beta CDR3 regions, with RNA transcripts as the source. In the first-round RT-PCR of the TCR CDR3, the HTBI primer set was used. TCRdb used MiXCR to reprocess the multiplex PCR reads, holding one entry per CDR3 protein. The sample has around 560,000 distinct CDR3 sequences; over 15% are singletons. The CDR3 totals 15 residues. CDR1 is LNHDA and CDR2 is SQIVND in the germline V gene (reference sequence). Trimming removed 6 bases from V and 3 bases from J, with 15 bases in between. The clonotype comes from a woman aged 18-35 years with Graves' hyperthyroidism. Sequencing was performed on blood. J is TRBJ2-1 and V is TRBV19; perhaps TRBD2 as D (5 bases). The DNA of the CDR3 is TGTGCCAGTAGGGGGTCAGCGGTGGACTACAATGAGCAGTTCTTC. Translating gives CASRGSAVDYNEQFF.